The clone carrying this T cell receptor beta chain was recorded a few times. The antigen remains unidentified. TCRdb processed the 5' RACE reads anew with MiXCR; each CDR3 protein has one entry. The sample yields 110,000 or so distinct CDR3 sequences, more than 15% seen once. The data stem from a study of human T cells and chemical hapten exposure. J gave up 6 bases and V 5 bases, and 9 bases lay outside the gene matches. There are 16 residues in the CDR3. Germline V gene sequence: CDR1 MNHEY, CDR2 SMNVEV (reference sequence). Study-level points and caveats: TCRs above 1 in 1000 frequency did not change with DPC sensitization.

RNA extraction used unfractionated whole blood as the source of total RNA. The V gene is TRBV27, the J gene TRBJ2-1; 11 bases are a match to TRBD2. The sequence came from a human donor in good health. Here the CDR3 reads CASSGGGLAEINEQFF. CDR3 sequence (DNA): TGTGCCAGCAGTGGGGGGGGACTAGCGGAGATCAATGAGCAGTTCTTC.